This TCR beta chain derives from a study of blood T cells in healthy people across ages. General study points: Higher diversity, along with more naive CD4+ cells, distinguished long-lived donors from aged donors.

A note on this clonotype: Its cognate antigen is unknown.

All donors came from Russia, were Caucasian and healthy, and spanned ages roughly 6 to 95. At least 5 micrograms of total RNA were extracted per sample. CDR1 is MNHEY, CDR2 SVGAGI, per germline. Trimming pared 2 bases from V and 3 bases from J, leaving 11 bases between. The length of the CDR3 is 14 residues. The use of a sample-barcoded 5' primer and a J-beta primer mix characterized a second PCR of about 7 to 12 cycles. MiXCR was run by TCRdb on the 5' RACE reads, yielding one entry per CDR3 protein. The repertoire holds about 580,000 distinct CDR3 sequences, with 47% as singletons. The clonotype was recovered from a man older than 75 in good health. The chain couples TRBV6-5 to TRBJ2-7; D might be TRBD1 (5 bases). What was sequenced was blood. The CDR3, as DNA: TGTGCCAGCAGTTACGGGGCGCCCTACTACGAGCAGTACTTC. Protein product: CASSYGAPYYEQYF.